Listed below are T cell receptor beta chains from one sample, sequenced in a study of blood T cell repertoires in COVID-19. Only in-frame clones appear in the TCRdb table, and some are missing; sequencing was by immunoSEQ multiplex PCR. The profile shows 200,000 to 300,000 clones, around nine tenths of them singletons. Sequencing was done on a sample of PBMCs or T cells enriched from blood (not recorded which). These receptor sequences come from a woman aged 18 to 35 who had recovered from COVID-19. The CDR3 runs from the conserved cysteine through the conserved F or W. Only some rows state a clone size, as once, few, many or a class for expanded clones.

V: TRBV30
size: NA
CDR3: CAWSPPSVRTEAFF

V: TRBV27
size: NA
CDR3: CASSQLAGGPHEQYF

V: TRBV6-4
size: NA
CDR3: CASSRDSGGEQYF

V: TRBV19
size: NA
CDR3: CASRPAGSNQPQHF

V: TRBV2
size: NA
CDR3: CASSRQPSEIGYTF

V: TRBV25-1
size: NA
CDR3: CASSDIQGVNEKLFF

V: TRBV30
size: NA
CDR3: CAWSRGQGNGYTF

V: TRBV7-9
size: NA
CDR3: CASSRATGFGEQFF

V: TRBV30
size: NA
CDR3: CAWNPSDRPQAFF

V: TRBV7-2
size: NA
CDR3: CASSLVRGRNLYGYTF

V: TRBV5-4
size: NA
CDR3: CASSLGGQGAYEQYF

V: TRBV19
size: NA
CDR3: CASSIQGARGKTEAFF

V: TRBV29-1
size: NA
CDR3: CSPKAGNNEQFF

V: TRBV12-3/TRBV12-4
size: NA
CDR3: CASSLGTLYGYTF

V: TRBV5-8
size: NA
CDR3: CASSLVGASGRDEQFF

V: TRBV30
size: NA
CDR3: CAWSTPGGLYGYTF

V: TRBV29-1
size: few
CDR3: CSAVLLGGTEAFF

V: TRBV5-1
size: NA
CDR3: CASSLEGLALSSYNEQFF

V: TRBV18
size: NA
CDR3: CASSPGASYEQYF

V: TRBV3-1/TRBV3-2
size: NA
CDR3: CASSPRIAGGPDTQYF

V: TRBV11-3
size: NA
CDR3: CASSLVRGGGYTF

V: TRBV2
size: NA
CDR3: CASSPRAGGYNEQFF

V: TRBV4-1
size: few
CDR3: CASSQVEGAGELFF

V: TRBV21-1
size: once
CDR3: CASRPRGLDTQYF

V: TRBV19
size: NA
CDR3: CASSIRGGTGELFF

V: TRBV30
size: NA
CDR3: CARSAGLAGLNEQFF

V: TRBV13
size: NA
CDR3: CASSFRTGVDYGYTF

V: TRBV5-1
size: NA
CDR3: CASSLGQQTYGYTF

V: TRBV3-1/TRBV3-2
size: NA
CDR3: CASSQDLVPGEQYF

V: TRBV18
size: NA
CDR3: CASSSLAGSTDTQYF

V: TRBV30
size: NA
CDR3: CAWSRGTRTYTF

V: TRBV4-1
size: NA
CDR3: CASSRPGTGTGANVLTF

V: TRBV4-1
size: NA
CDR3: CASSQELHNEQFF

V: TRBV5-4
size: NA
CDR3: CASSPDRANQPQHF

V: TRBV9
size: NA
CDR3: CASSVVGTSNEQFF

V: TRBV7-6
size: NA
CDR3: CASSPTWLADEETQYF

V: TRBV9
size: NA
CDR3: CASSERTGPIYGYTF

V: TRBV27
size: NA
CDR3: CASSTTPGQGDAGYTF

V: TRBV7-9
size: NA
CDR3: CASSLGGGNQPQHF

V: TRBV6-2/TRBV6-3
size: NA
CDR3: CASSYGQRRGNTIYF

V: TRBV12-3/TRBV12-4
size: NA
CDR3: CASRQTGDYEQYF

V: TRBV7-8
size: NA
CDR3: CASSLAGTDSYNEQFF

V: TRBV9
size: NA
CDR3: CASSGLRGQTDTQYF

V: TRBV18
size: NA
CDR3: CASSPGLADTQYF

V: TRBV15
size: few
CDR3: CATSRDRDSGNTIYF

V: TRBV19
size: NA
CDR3: CASSMVGRPANYGYTF

V: TRBV15
size: NA
CDR3: CATSPDRGISPLHF

V: TRBV5-1
size: NA
CDR3: CASSLALQGGTDTQYF

V: TRBV28
size: NA
CDR3: CASSFINGNSNQPQHF

V: TRBV7-6
size: NA
CDR3: CASSPETGRNEKLFF

V: TRBV19
size: once
CDR3: CASSPLWDSTYEQYF

V: TRBV5-6
size: few
CDR3: CASSLASLATQYF